Listed below are T cell receptor beta chains from one sample, sequenced in a study of blood T cell repertoires in COVID-19. The method was immunoSEQ multiplex PCR; TCRdb's version includes in-frame clones alone and lacks a portion of them. The sample has roughly 250,000 clones; about 83% are singletons. Sequencing was performed on peripheral blood. The source of these receptors is a woman aged 40 to 50 who had recovered from COVID-19. CDR3s include the opening cysteine and the closing phenylalanine or tryptophan. Each record gives: J gene, D gene, clone size, CDR3 length, V gene, CDR3 DNA, CDR3 protein. D genes are given only for firm matches. Clone size is stated in some rows and not others, as once, few, many or a class when expanded.

>TRBJ2-7|-|-|15|TRBV2
TGTGCCAGCAGTGAAGGCATACAGGTGTCCTACGAGCAGTACTTC
CASSEGIQVSYEQYF
>TRBJ2-7|TRBD1|-|16|TRBV28
TGTGCCAGCCCGGGGGTACAAGCACAGGGGGGATACGAGCAGTACTTC
CASPGVQAQGGYEQYF
>TRBJ1-1|TRBD1|-|14|TRBV5-6
TGTGCCAGCAGCAACTACAGGGGTGGAACTGAAGCTTTCTTT
CASSNYRGGTEAFF
>TRBJ2-7|-|-|14|TRBV7-2
TGTGCCAGCAGCTACCGGACGGGAAAATACGAGCAGTACTTC
CASSYRTGKYEQYF
>TRBJ1-6|-|-|12|TRBV3-1/TRBV3-2
TGTGCCAGCAGCCACCTCCGGTCACCCCTCCACTTT
CASSHLRSPLHF
>TRBJ1-5|TRBD1|-|13|TRBV4-1
TGCGCCAGCAGCCAAGGGGACAGGGGGCCCCAGCATTTT
CASSQGDRGPQHF
>TRBJ2-3|-|-|14|TRBV30
TGTGCCTGGACCCGACAGTCTAGCACAGATACGCAGTATTTT
CAWTRQSSTDTQYF
>TRBJ1-6|-|-|14|TRBV7-9
TGTGCCAGCAGCTTAGTACAGGGTAATTCACCCCTCCACTTT
CASSLVQGNSPLHF
>TRBJ1-2|TRBD1|-|13|TRBV28
TGTGCCAGCAGTATAGACAGGGTGAATGGCTACACCTTC
CASSIDRVNGYTF
>TRBJ1-2|-|-|13|TRBV9
TGTGCCAGCAGCGTGCCGGGGTTCCATGGCTACACCTTC
CASSVPGFHGYTF
>TRBJ2-1|-|-|13|TRBV29-1
TGCAGCGTGGAGGGTGCCCCTCTCAATGAGCAGTTCTTC
CSVEGAPLNEQFF
>TRBJ1-2|-|-|13|TRBV9
TGTGCCAGCAGCGCGGGAGGAAACTATGGCTACACCTTC
CASSAGGNYGYTF
>TRBJ2-7|-|-|12|TRBV2
TGTGCCAGCATGCCAGGGGTTTACGAGCAGTACTTC
CASMPGVYEQYF
>TRBJ2-2|-|-|15|TRBV19
TGTGCCAGTAGTCCGGGACACCGGAACACCGGGGAGCTGTTTTTT
CASSPGHRNTGELFF
>TRBJ2-2|TRBD1|-|13|TRBV6-5
TGTGCCAGCATTATACAGGGGGCCGGGGAGCTGTTTTTT
CASIIQGAGELFF
>TRBJ1-2|TRBD1|-|15|TRBV7-2
TGTGCCAGCAGCTCCGGGACAGGGCGGGCAGGTGGCTACACCTTC
CASSSGTGRAGGYTF
>TRBJ2-6|TRBD1|-|14|TRBV6-5
TGTGCCAGCAGACAGGGGGCTGGGGCCAACGTCCTGACTTTC
CASRQGAGANVLTF
>TRBJ1-3|-|-|14|TRBV15
TGTGCCACCAGCAGAGCTGAGCCTGGAAACACCATATATTTT
CATSRAEPGNTIYF
>TRBJ1-5|TRBD1|once|14|TRBV2
TGTGCCAGCAAGCCGGGGACAGGGAATCAGCCCCAGCATTTT
CASKPGTGNQPQHF
>TRBJ1-2|TRBD1|-|12|TRBV2
TGTGCCAGCACCGACAGGGGTACGGGCTACACCTTC
CASTDRGTGYTF
>TRBJ1-1|TRBD1|-|14|TRBV5-1
TGCGCCAGCAAAGGACAGGGGGCGGACACTGAAGCTTTCTTT
CASKGQGADTEAFF
>TRBJ1-2|-|few|15|TRBV11-2
TGTGCCAGCAGCTTAGAGGGACAAGGGTTAATCGGCTACACCTTC
CASSLEGQGLIGYTF
>TRBJ2-5|-|-|13|TRBV3-1/TRBV3-2
TGTGCCAGCAGCCAAGAAGGGGAAGAGACCCAGTACTTC
CASSQEGEETQYF
>TRBJ1-5|-|-|14|TRBV28
TGTGCCAGCAGTTTACAGGGTGGCAATCAGCCCCAGCATTTT
CASSLQGGNQPQHF
>TRBJ2-2|-|-|14|TRBV7-9
TGTGCCAGCAGCTTAGGCCTCCCAGTCGGGGAGCTGTTTTTT
CASSLGLPVGELFF
>TRBJ2-1|TRBD2|-|17|TRBV7-9
TGTGCCAGCAGCTCTCACTTTCTAGCGGGGGGCTACAATGAGCAGTTCTTC
CASSSHFLAGGYNEQFF
>TRBJ1-1|-|-|15|TRBV19
TGTGCCAGTAGTTCAAGAGGAGTAATGAACACTGAAGCTTTCTTT
CASSSRGVMNTEAFF
>TRBJ2-3|-|once|15|TRBV27
TGTGCCAGCAGCCTCTTGGGGGGATTTGGAGATACGCAGTATTTT
CASSLLGGFGDTQYF
>TRBJ2-5|-|once|16|TRBV7-2
TGTGCCAGCAGCTTCCATAGGGCGACTAGCCAAGAGACCCAGTACTTC
CASSFHRATSQETQYF
>TRBJ1-3|-|-|14|TRBV6-5
TGTGCCAGCAGTTCAGGGCCCTCTGGAAACACCATATATTTT
CASSSGPSGNTIYF